The 24 T cell receptor beta chains in this list originate from one sample, sequenced in a study of blood T cell repertoires in COVID-19. Sequencing was performed with immunoSEQ multiplex PCR; in TCRdb, only in-frame clones are kept and a portion is missing. Altogether about 91,000 clones are present, approximately 77% being singletons, with the ten largest covering roughly 9.8%. Sequenced: peripheral blood. These receptors originate from an elderly woman with acute or convalescent COVID-19.

The chain links TRBV7-6 to TRBJ2-7; possibly TRBD2 for D (6 bases). Germline values: CDR1 SGHVS, CDR2 FNYEAQ. The CDR3 is 15 amino acids. The V end lost 4 bases, the J end lost 0 bases, and 13 bases lay between the germline ends. Here the CDR3 reads CASSSGGTGSYEQYF. CDR3 bases: TGTGCCAGCAGCTCCGGTGGGACTGGCTCCTACGAGCAGTACTTC.

This sequence joins TRBV27 and TRBJ1-6; 11 bases fit TRBD1. Germline trimming cut 5 bases from V and 7 bases from J; bases unmatched to any gene: 10. CDR1 MNHEY and CDR2 SMNVEV come from the germline V gene (reference sequence). CDR3 size: 17 residues. The DNA of the CDR3 is TGTGCCAGCAGTCCAAGGACAGGGGGCGCGGGGAATTCACCCCTCCACTTT. It specifies CASSPRTGGAGNSPLHF.

The table lists this clone with a count of one. The chain is built from TRBV5-8 and TRBJ2-7; 12 nucleotides line up with TRBD2. The CDR3 has 15 residues. Germline V CDR1 and CDR2: SGHTS, YDEGEE. V dropped 2 bases and J dropped 4; count of bases not matched to a gene: 4. DNA of the CDR3: TGTGCCAGCAGCTTAAGGACTAGCGGGGCTTACGAGCAGTACTTC. The encoded protein is CASSLRTSGAYEQYF.

Note on this clone: At one of its ends the junction is not consistent with the germline gene, which may arise from a read error. The rearrangement joins TRBV28 to TRBJ1-6; 7 bases agree with TRBD1. The CDR3 loop spans 14 amino acids. Germline assignment: CDR1 MDHEN and CDR2 SYDVKM. The CDR3, as DNA: TGTGCCAGCAGATCGACAGGGAATAACTCACCCCTCCACTTT. It translates to CASRSTGNNSPLHF. The entire variable domain, with the rest obtained from reference TRBV28 and TRBJ1-6, is as follows: DVKVTQSSRYLVKRTGEKVFLECVQDMDHENMFWYRQDPGLGLRLIYFSYDVKMKEKGDIPEGYSVSREKKERFSLILESASTNQTSMYLCASRSTGNNSPLHFGNGTRLTVT.

The chain is built from TRBV30 and TRBJ1-4; 9 positions agree with TRBD1. The germline gives CDR1 GTSNPN, CDR2 SVGIG (reference sequence). This CDR3 contains 13 residues. The J segment lost 11 bases and the V segment lost 4 bases, leaving 8 bases of the junction unmatched. CDR3 sequence: CAWTAGQGGKLFF. The DNA for the CDR3 is TGTGCCTGGACCGCGGGACAGGGAGGGAAACTGTTTTTT.

The rearrangement joins TRBV5-1 to TRBJ2-7; TRBD2 matches 9 bases. CDR3 length: 15 amino acids. V lost 9 bases and J lost 0; bases outside the gene matches: 10. Germline lookup yields CDR1 SGHRS and CDR2 YFSETQ. CDR3 in amino acids: CATSFGLASSYEQYF. DNA of the CDR3: TGCGCCACCTCCTTTGGACTAGCGTCCTCCTACGAGCAGTACTTC. The whole variable domain, filled in from reference TRBV5-1 and TRBJ2-7, reads KAGVTQTPRYLIKTRGQQVTLSCSPISGHRSVSWYQQTPGQGLQFLFEYFSETQRNKGNFPGRFSGRQFSNSRSEMNVSTLELGDSALYLCATSFGLASSYEQYFGPGTRLTVT.

This clone was seen only a few times. The V and J genes are TRBV29-1 and TRBJ1-2; D uncertain. With 3 bases removed from V and 8 bases from J, the gap between germline ends came to 13 bases. This CDR3 is built from 12 residues. In germline, CDR1 is SQVTM, CDR2 ANQGSEA. The CDR3 region is CSVEGRQSGYTF. In DNA, the CDR3 is TGCAGCGTTGAGGGCAGGCAGTCGGGCTACACCTTC.

CDR3 sequence reads: CASSQGGGQPNTEAFF. The DNA of the CDR3 is TGCGCCAGCAGCCAAGGGGGTGGACAGCCGAACACTGAAGCTTTCTTT. The chain uses TRBV4-3 and TRBJ1-1, with D perhaps matching TRBD1 (6 bases). This CDR3 region has 16 residues. V gave up 1 base and J gave up 1 base, with 13 bases separating them. Looked up from germline, CDR1 is LGHNA and CDR2 is YSLEER.

The chain combines TRBV5-8 with TRBJ1-5; 7 bases match TRBD1. The CDR3 has 16 residues. Germline loops: CDR1 SGHTS, CDR2 YDEGEE. With 4 bases clipped from V and 7 bases from J, the junction kept 14 bases outside the gene matches. The DNA of the CDR3 is TGTGCCAGCAGCCCAGTGAGGGGGCCTCGAGGACAGCCCCAGCATTTT. Its translation is CASSPVRGPRGQPQHF.

The chain carries TRBV10-3 and TRBJ1-4; TRBD1 is a possible D gene (5 bases). The CDR3 consists of 15 residues. Trimming shortened V by 0 bases and J by 8 bases, and 13 bases separated the two germline ends. Germline lookup yields CDR1 ENHRY and CDR2 SYGVKD. CDR3 protein: CAISESGREGEKLFF. CDR3 DNA sequence: TGTGCCATCAGTGAGTCGGGCAGGGAAGGGGAAAAACTGTTTTTT.

The chain couples TRBV28 to TRBJ1-1; a possible D gene is TRBD1 (6 bases). This CDR3 region has 14 residues. Germline CDR1 and CDR2: MDHEN and SYDVKM. Trimming took 6 bases from V and 4 from J, leaving 15 bases between them. CDR3 bases: TGTGCCAGCAGCCTTAGGGGAGGGGGCACTGAAGCTTTCTTT. Its protein product is CASSLRGGGTEAFF.

This sequence joins TRBV10-3 and TRBJ1-1, with D unresolved. V lost 2 bases and J lost 7, with 8 bases in between. CDR3 size: 12 residues. Germline assignment: CDR1 ENHRY and CDR2 SYGVKD. In DNA, the CDR3 is TGTGCCATCAGTGAGGTCGGGTATGAAGCTTTCTTT. Translated: CAISEVGYEAFF.

This sequence joins TRBV10-3 and TRBJ2-3; D not resolved. The CDR3 is made up of 11 amino acids. V lost 6 bases and J 3 bases, leaving 4 bases between the germline ends. Per germline, CDR1 ENHRY and CDR2 SYGVKD. CDR3 sequence: CAISNTDTQYF. CDR3 nucleotides: TGTGCCATCAGCAATACAGATACGCAGTATTTT.

This chain links TRBV4-3 with TRBJ1-2; 8 positions agree with TRBD1. Unmatched junction bases numbered 2, after V lost 2 bases and J lost 3 bases. CDR3 length: 14 amino acids. The V gene's germline CDR1 is LGHNA and CDR2 YSLEER. The CDR3 sequence is CASSQLTGDYGYTF. The DNA for the CDR3 is TGCGCCAGCAGCCAACTGACAGGGGACTATGGCTACACCTTC.

The chain has TRBV24-1 and TRBJ1-5; D may be TRBD1 (6 bases). Germline loops: CDR1 KGHDR, CDR2 SFDVKD. Trimming shortened V by 5 bases and J by 3 bases, and 13 bases separated the two germline ends. The CDR3 spans 15 residues. CDR3 loop: CATSAGDRPNQPQHF. CDR3 coding DNA: TGTGCCACCAGTGCCGGAGACAGGCCCAATCAGCCCCAGCATTTT.

This chain connects TRBV19 to TRBJ2-1; maybe TRBD1 (5 bases). The CDR3 is 15 residues long. The V gene's germline CDR1 is LNHDA and CDR2 SQIVND (reference sequence). V was cut by 5 bases and J by 0 bases, with 11 bases left in between. CDR3 protein: CASSLGLNSYNEQFF. CDR3 DNA sequence: TGTGCCAGTAGTCTGGGGCTAAACTCCTACAATGAGCAGTTCTTC.

The chain is built from TRBV25-1 and TRBJ1-2; 7 nucleotides match TRBD1. The V gene's germline CDR1 is MGHDK and CDR2 SYGVNS. Trimming took 8 bases from V and 8 from J; bases not matched to a gene: 8. There are 12 residues in the CDR3. This chain's CDR3 is CASQLGQAGYTF. The CDR3, as DNA: TGTGCCAGCCAGCTAGGACAGGCCGGCTACACCTTC.

This chain joins TRBV5-5 and TRBJ1-1; D remains ambiguous. The germline gives CDR1 SGHKS, CDR2 YYEKEE (reference sequence). V was cut by 5 bases and J by 3 bases, with 11 bases left in between. This CDR3 spans 13 amino acids. CDR3 region: CASSFQEDTEAFF. As DNA, the CDR3 is TGTGCCAGCAGTTTCCAAGAGGACACTGAAGCTTTCTTT.

The V call is TRBV29-1, the J call TRBJ1-2; D may be TRBD1 (5 bases). Trimming left V 3 bases short and J 8 bases short, with 13 bases between. Germline V gives CDR1 SQVTM, CDR2 ANQGSEA. The CDR3 runs 12 residues. For the CDR3, the DNA is TGCAGCGTTGAGGGTGGGGCGCGGGGCTACACCTTC. It specifies CSVEGGARGYTF.

The V and J genes are TRBV7-3 and TRBJ2-2, with D maybe TRBD2 (5 bases). The germline V gene has CDR1 SGHTA and CDR2 FQGTGA. Trimming left V 4 bases short and J 8 bases short, with 20 bases between. This CDR3 is 16 amino acids long. In nucleotides, the CDR3 is TGTGCCAGCAGCTCCCTCCCCCGCGGGCGGCGAGGGGAGCTGTTTTTT. Its protein product is CASSSLPRGRRGELFF.

V and J are TRBV13 and TRBJ2-7, with 7 bases fitting TRBD1. The V segment lost 4 bases and the J segment 5 bases; nucleotides outside the gene matches: 5. Looked up from germline, CDR1 is PRHDT and CDR2 is FYEKMQ (reference sequence). There are 13 residues in the CDR3. This CDR3 reads CASSSRTGDEQYF. For the CDR3, the DNA is TGTGCCAGCAGCTCCCGGACAGGAGACGAGCAGTACTTC.

The V call is TRBV12-5, the J call TRBJ1-3; D unclear. The germline CDR1 and CDR2 sequences are LGHNT and FRNRAP. The CDR3 totals 16 residues. V shed 4 bases and J shed 1 base, with 14 bases lying between them. The CDR3 region is CASGSSQRMSGNTIYF. DNA for the CDR3: TGTGCTAGTGGTTCCAGTCAGCGAATGTCTGGAAACACCATATATTTT. Full variable domain (remainder filled in from reference TRBV12-5 and TRBJ1-3): DARVTQTPRHKVTEMGQEVTMRCQPILGHNTVFWYRQTMMQGLELLAYFRNRAPLDDSGMPKDRFSAEMPDATLATLKIQPSEPRDSAVYFCASGSSQRMSGNTIYFGEGSWLTVV.

The count of this clone is one. The genes are TRBV7-6 and TRBJ2-7; a possible D gene is TRBD1 (6 bases). Trimming took 5 bases from V and 6 from J, leaving 17 bases between them. The germline V gene has CDR1 SGHVS and CDR2 FNYEAQ. CDR3 length: 14 amino acids. CDR3 loop: CASSAADTGLEQYF. The CDR3, as DNA: TGTGCCAGCAGCGCCGCGGACACAGGGCTCGAGCAGTACTTC.

The chain combines TRBV7-9 with TRBJ2-5; 10 bases are shared with TRBD1. CDR1 and CDR2 (germline): SEHNR, FQNEAQ (reference sequence). CDR3 length: 15 amino acids. V lost 5 bases and J lost 5; bases outside the gene matches: 8. CDR3 in amino acids: CASSTPGQGRETQYF. CDR3 DNA sequence: TGTGCCAGCAGCACTCCGGGACAGGGGAGGGAGACCCAGTACTTC.